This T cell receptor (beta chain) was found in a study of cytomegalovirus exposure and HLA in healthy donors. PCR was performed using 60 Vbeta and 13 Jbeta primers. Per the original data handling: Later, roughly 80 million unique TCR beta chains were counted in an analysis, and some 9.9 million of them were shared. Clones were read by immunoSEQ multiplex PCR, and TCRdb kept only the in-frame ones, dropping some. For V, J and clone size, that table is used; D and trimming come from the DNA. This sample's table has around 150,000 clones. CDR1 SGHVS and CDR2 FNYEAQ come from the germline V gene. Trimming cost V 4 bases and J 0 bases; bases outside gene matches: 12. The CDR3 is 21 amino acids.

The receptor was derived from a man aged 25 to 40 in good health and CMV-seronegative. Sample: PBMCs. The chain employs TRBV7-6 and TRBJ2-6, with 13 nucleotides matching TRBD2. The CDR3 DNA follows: TGTGCCAGCAGCTCCCAACTAGCGGGAGGGCCAATCCTCTCTGGGGCCAACGTCCTGACTTTC. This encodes CASSSQLAGGPILSGANVLTF.